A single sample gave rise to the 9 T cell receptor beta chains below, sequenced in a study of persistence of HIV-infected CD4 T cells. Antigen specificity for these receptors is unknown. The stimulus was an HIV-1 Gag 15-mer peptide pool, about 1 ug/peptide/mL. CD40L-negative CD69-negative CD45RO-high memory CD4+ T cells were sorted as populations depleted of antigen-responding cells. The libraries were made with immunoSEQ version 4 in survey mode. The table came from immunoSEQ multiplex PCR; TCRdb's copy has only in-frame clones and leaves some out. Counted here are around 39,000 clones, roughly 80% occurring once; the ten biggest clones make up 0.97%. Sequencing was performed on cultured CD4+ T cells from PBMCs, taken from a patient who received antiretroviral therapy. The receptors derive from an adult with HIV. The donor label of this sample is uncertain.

The CDR3 sequence: CASSPGTGDTQYF. The CDR3 nucleotides are TGCGCCAGCAGCCCGGGGACGGGTGATACGCAGTATTTT. J is TRBJ2-3 and V is TRBV5-1; possibly TRBD1 or TRBD2 for D (5 bases each). Germline CDR1 SGHRS, CDR2 YFSETQ. CDR3 length: 13 residues. Trimming pared 4 bases from V and 6 bases from J, leaving 12 bases between.

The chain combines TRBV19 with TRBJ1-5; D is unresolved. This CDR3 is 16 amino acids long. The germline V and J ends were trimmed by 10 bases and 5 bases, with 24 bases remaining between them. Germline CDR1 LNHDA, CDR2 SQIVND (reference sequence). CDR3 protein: CATGGDSGIVDQPQHF. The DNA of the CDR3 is TGTGCCACCGGCGGGGATTCCGGAATTGTTGATCAGCCCCAGCATTTT.

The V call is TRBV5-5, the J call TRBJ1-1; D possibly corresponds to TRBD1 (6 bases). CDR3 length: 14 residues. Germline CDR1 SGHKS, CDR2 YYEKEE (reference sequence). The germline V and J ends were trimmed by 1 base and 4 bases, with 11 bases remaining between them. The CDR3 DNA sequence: TGTGCCAGCAGCTTGTATACAGGGCGCACTGAAGCTTTCTTT. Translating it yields CASSLYTGRTEAFF. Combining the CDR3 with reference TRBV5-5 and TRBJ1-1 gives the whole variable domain DAGVTQSPTHLIKTRGQQVTLRCSPISGHKSVSWYQQVLGQGPQFIFQYYEKEERGRGNFPDRFSARQFPNYSSELNVNALLLGDSALYLCASSLYTGRTEAFFGQGTRLTVV.

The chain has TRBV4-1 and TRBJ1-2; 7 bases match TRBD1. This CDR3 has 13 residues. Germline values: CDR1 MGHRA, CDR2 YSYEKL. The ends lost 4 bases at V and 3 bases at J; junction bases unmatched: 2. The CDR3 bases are TGCGCCAGCAGCCCCGACAGGGACTATGGCTACACCTTC. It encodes CASSPDRDYGYTF.

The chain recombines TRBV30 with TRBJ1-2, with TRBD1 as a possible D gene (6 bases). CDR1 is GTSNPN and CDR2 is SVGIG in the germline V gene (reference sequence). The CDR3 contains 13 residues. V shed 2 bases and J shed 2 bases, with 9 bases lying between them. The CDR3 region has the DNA TGTGCCTGGAGTATAGGGGGAAACTATGGCTACACCTTC. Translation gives CAWSIGGNYGYTF.

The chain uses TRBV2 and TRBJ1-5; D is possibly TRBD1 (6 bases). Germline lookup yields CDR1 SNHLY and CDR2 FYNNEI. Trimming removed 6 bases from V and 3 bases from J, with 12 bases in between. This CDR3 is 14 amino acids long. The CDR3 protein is CASSGGQSNQPQHF. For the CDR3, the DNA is TGTGCCAGCAGCGGAGGACAGTCCAATCAGCCCCAGCATTTT.

This CDR3 is CASSLGWASGGGPSTDTQYF. The CDR3 DNA reads as TGTGCCAGCAGTTTAGGATGGGCTAGCGGGGGGGGACCTAGCACAGATACGCAGTATTTT. The chain recombines TRBV27 with TRBJ2-3; 12 nucleotides line up with TRBD2. The germline V gene encodes CDR1 MNHEY and CDR2 SMNVEV (reference sequence). Losses at the gene ends were 2 bases for V and 0 bases for J; bases not matched to a gene: 12. This CDR3 spans 20 amino acids.

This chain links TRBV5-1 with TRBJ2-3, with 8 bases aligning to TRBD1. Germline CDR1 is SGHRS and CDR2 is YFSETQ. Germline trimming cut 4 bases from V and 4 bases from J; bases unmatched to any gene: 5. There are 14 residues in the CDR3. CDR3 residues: CASSPWTGPDTQYF. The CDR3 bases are TGCGCCAGCAGCCCTTGGACAGGGCCAGATACGCAGTATTTT.

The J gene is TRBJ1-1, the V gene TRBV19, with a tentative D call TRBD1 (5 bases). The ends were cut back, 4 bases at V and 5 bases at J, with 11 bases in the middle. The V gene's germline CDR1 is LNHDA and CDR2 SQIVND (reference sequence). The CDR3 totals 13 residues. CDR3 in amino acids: CASSKAGRTEAFF. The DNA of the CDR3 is TGTGCCAGTAGTAAGGCAGGGAGAACTGAAGCTTTCTTT.